Listed here are 8 T cell receptor beta chains from one sample, sequenced in a study of blood T cells in healthy people across ages. Primed by a sample-barcoded 5' primer and a J-beta primer mix, a second PCR proceeded for 7 to 11 cycles. TCRdb reanalysed the 5' RACE reads using MiXCR and keeps one entry per CDR3 protein. Of about 700,000 distinct CDR3 sequences listed, about 30% were seen once; the top ten hold roughly 14%. Sequencing input: blood. These receptor sequences come from an elderly woman in good health.

The sample holds a few counts of this clonotype. It may be a read error: a sequence one base away is much more abundant. The chain employs TRBV7-9 and TRBJ2-5, with a weak D call TRBD2 (7 bases). Germline values: CDR1 SEHNR, CDR2 FQNEAQ (reference sequence). This CDR3 comprises 14 residues. Trimming left V 0 bases short and J 11 bases short, with 16 bases between. DNA for the CDR3: TGTGCCAGCAGCTTAGCGGGGGGGCGAGGGGAGCAGTACTTC. Translation gives CASSLAGGRGEQYF.

This clonotype was counted many times. The V and J genes are TRBV3-1 and TRBJ1-2; the D gene is possibly TRBD1 (6 bases). CDR1 is LGHDT and CDR2 is YNNKEL in the germline V gene (reference sequence). With 3 bases removed from V and 4 bases from J, the gap between germline ends came to 9 bases. CDR3 length: 13 residues. The CDR3 spells CASSHGGGYGYTF. CDR3 DNA: TGTGCCAGCAGCCACGGGGGCGGCTATGGCTACACCTTC.

This clonotype turned up a few times. J is TRBJ1-4 and V is TRBV11-2, with 10 positions matching TRBD1. Germline V gene lookup returns CDR1 SGHAT and CDR2 FQNNGV. This CDR3 is 18 amino acids long. V shed 3 bases, J shed 2 bases, and the junction held 9 bases outside the gene matches. CDR3 bases: TGTGCCAGCAGCTTCGCCGGGACAGGGGTCGGGACTAATGAAAAACTGTTTTTT. As protein: CASSFAGTGVGTNEKLFF.

CDR3 sequence: CASSSLPNAGTDAPYEQYF. The CDR3 nucleotides read TGCGCCAGCAGCTCCCTACCGAACGCCGGGACGGACGCGCCCTACGAGCAGTACTTC. V usage is TRBV5-1 and J usage is TRBJ2-7; tentatively, D is TRBD1 or TRBD2 (5 bases each). V was trimmed by 3 bases and J by 2 bases, leaving 27 bases between them. This CDR3 contains 19 residues. CDR1 is SGHRS, CDR2 YFSETQ, per germline.

V is TRBV7-8 and J is TRBJ2-3; 8 bases match TRBD2. V shed 2 bases and J 5 bases; nucleotides not matched to a gene: 6. Germline-derived CDR1 and CDR2 are SGHVS and FQNEAQ. CDR3 length: 15 residues. In DNA, the CDR3 is TGTGCCAGCAGCTTATCGGGGGGGCGTGTAGATACGCAGTATTTT. Protein: CASSLSGGRVDTQYF.

This clonotype came up many times. The V call is TRBV6-5, the J call TRBJ1-5, with D maybe TRBD1 (6 bases). Germline-derived CDR1 and CDR2 are MNHEY and SVGAGI. V shed 4 bases and J shed 4 bases, with 11 bases lying between them. The CDR3 length is 14 residues. CDR3 DNA sequence: TGTGCCAGCAGTTTATCCGGACAGAATCAGCCCCAGCATTTT. This codes for CASSLSGQNQPQHF.

This clonotype was seen repeatedly, ten times or more. The chain joins TRBV5-1 to TRBJ2-3; 8 bases line up with TRBD1. The germline gives CDR1 SGHRS, CDR2 YFSETQ. The ends lost 0 bases at V and 6 bases at J; junction bases unmatched: 6. The CDR3 spans 15 residues. CDR3 sequence reads: CASSLAAGGADTQYF. Here the CDR3 DNA reads TGCGCCAGCAGCTTGGCGGCAGGGGGCGCGGATACGCAGTATTTT.

This clonotype was detected a few times. This may be a read error, as it is one base from a much larger clone. V gene TRBV7-7 combines with J gene TRBJ2-5; 7 positions match TRBD2. This CDR3 contains 16 residues. Germline-derived CDR1 and CDR2 are SSHAT and FNYEAQ (reference sequence). The CDR3 region is CASSPVLGLGQEAQYF. The CDR3 nucleotides are TGTGCCAGCAGCCCAGTGCTCGGACTAGGGCAAGAGGCCCAGTACTTC. Looking up the rest from reference TRBV7-7 and TRBJ2-5 gives the full variable domain: GAGVSQSPRYKVTKRGQDVTLRCDPISSHATLYWYQQALGQGPEFLTYFNYEAQPDKSGLPSDRFSAERPEGSISTLTIQRTEQRDSAMYRCASSPVLGLGQEAQYFGPGTRLLVL.